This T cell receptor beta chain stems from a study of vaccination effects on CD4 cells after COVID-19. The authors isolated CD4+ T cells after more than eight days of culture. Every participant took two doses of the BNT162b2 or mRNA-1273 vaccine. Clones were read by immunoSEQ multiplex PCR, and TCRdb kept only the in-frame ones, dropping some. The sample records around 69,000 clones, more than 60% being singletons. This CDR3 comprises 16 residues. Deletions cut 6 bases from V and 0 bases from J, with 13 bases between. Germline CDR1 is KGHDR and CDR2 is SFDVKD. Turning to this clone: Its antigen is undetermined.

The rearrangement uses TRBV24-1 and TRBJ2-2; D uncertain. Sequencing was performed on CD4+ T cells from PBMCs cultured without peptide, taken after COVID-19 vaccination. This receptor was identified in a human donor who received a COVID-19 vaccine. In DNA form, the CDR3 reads TGTGCCACCAGTCGCAGGCCTGGGGCGAACACCGGGGAGCTGTTTTTT. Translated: CATSRRPGANTGELFF.